The 18 T cell receptor beta chains reported below all come from one sample, sequenced in a study of response to subunit inactivated influenza vaccine. Each CDR3 protein is one row after TCRdb ran MiXCR on the RT-PCR reads. This table holds some 500,000 distinct CDR3 sequences, about 25% found once. Sequencing used CD4+ T cells sorted from PBMCs, obtained more than 4 days after vaccination. The receptors stem from a man aged 50 to 59 who received an inactivated influenza vaccine.

The sample holds a few counts of this clonotype. The chain couples TRBV20-1 to TRBJ2-1; 10 bases are shared with TRBD2. Germline V gene data show CDR1 as DFQATT and CDR2 as SNEGSKA (reference sequence). V shed 4 bases and J 5 bases; nucleotides not matched to a gene: 8. This CDR3 region has 15 residues. The CDR3: CSATAPSGGDNEQFF. The DNA for the CDR3 is TGCAGTGCTACCGCCCCTAGCGGGGGTGACAATGAGCAGTTCTTC.

The rearrangement links TRBV10-3 to TRBJ2-3; the match to TRBD2 covers 9 bases. The CDR3 is 14 amino acids. The J segment lost 6 bases and the V segment lost 5 bases, leaving 6 bases of the junction unmatched. Germline lookup yields CDR1 ENHRY and CDR2 SYGVKD. The CDR3 loop reads CAISWTSAGDTQYF. Here the CDR3 DNA reads TGTGCCATCAGTTGGACTAGCGCGGGGGATACGCAGTATTTT.

The chain has TRBV12-3 or TRBV12-4 and TRBJ2-1; no reliable D call. The ends were cut back, 3 bases at V and 5 bases at J, with 14 bases in the middle. The CDR3 has 15 amino acids. In nucleotides, the CDR3 is TGTGCCAGCAGTTTTTGGAGAGATGGTAACAATGAGCAGTTCTTC. Residues: CASSFWRDGNNEQFF.

There are many counts of this clonotype. The V gene is TRBV29-1, the J gene TRBJ2-1; unclear D gene. Germline values: CDR1 SQVTM, CDR2 ANQGSEA. V lost 2 bases and J lost 8, with 10 bases in between. The CDR3 loop spans 12 amino acids. DNA for the CDR3: TGCAGCGTTGAATGGGGTGGGGATGAGCAGTTCTTC. This codes for CSVEWGGDEQFF.

This clonotype came up a few times. The CDR3 nucleotides read TGCAGTGCTTCCGAAGAGGGGGTCTCCTACAATGAGCAGTTCTTC. This translates into CSASEEGVSYNEQFF. The chain recombines TRBV20-1 with TRBJ2-1, with D perhaps TRBD1 (6 bases). Germline V gene lookup returns CDR1 DFQATT and CDR2 SNEGSKA (reference sequence). V was clipped by 5 bases and J by 0 bases, with 14 bases between them. This CDR3 comprises 15 residues.

The rearrangement uses TRBV12-3 or TRBV12-4 and TRBJ1-1; D gene ambiguous. The CDR3 is made up of 14 amino acids. The V end lost 6 bases, the J end lost 2 bases, and 13 bases lay between the germline ends. As DNA, the CDR3 is TGTGCCAGCAGCCTCCATAAACCAAACACTGAAGCTTTCTTT. As protein: CASSLHKPNTEAFF.

The chain joins TRBV18 to TRBJ2-5, with a tentative D call TRBD1 (5 bases). Germline CDR1 KGHSH, CDR2 LQKENI. There are 13 residues in the CDR3. Trimming removed 6 bases at V and 5 bases at J, with 13 bases between. CDR3 region: CASSPQGSETQYF. Here the CDR3 DNA reads TGTGCCAGCTCGCCCCAGGGTTCCGAGACCCAGTACTTC. The entire variable domain, with the rest obtained from reference TRBV18 and TRBJ2-5, is as follows: NAGVMQNPRHLVRRRGQEARLRCSPMKGHSHVYWYRQLPEEGLKFMVYLQKENIIDESGMPKERFSAEFPKEGPSILRIQQVVRGDSAAYFCASSPQGSETQYFGPGTRLLVL.

The genes are TRBV11-2 and TRBJ2-1, with D possibly being TRBD2 (6 bases). V lost 5 bases and J lost 10, with 15 bases in between. Per the germline V gene, CDR1 is SGHAT and CDR2 is FQNNGV. The CDR3 is 13 amino acids. CDR3 DNA sequence: TGTGCCAGCAGCCGACGGCAGGGAGGAGAGCAGTTCTTC. It is translated as CASSRRQGGEQFF.

A few counts support this clonotype. V is TRBV20-1 and J is TRBJ1-1; TRBD1 agrees at 10 bases. This CDR3 comprises 14 residues. Germline CDR1 reads DFQATT; CDR2 reads SNEGSKA (reference sequence). V lost 1 base, J lost 11 bases, and 10 bases stayed unmatched. The CDR3 protein is CSARAHTGQGGAFF. In DNA form, the CDR3 reads TGCAGTGCTAGAGCCCACACCGGACAGGGGGGGGCTTTCTTT.

The V and J genes are TRBV25-1 and TRBJ1-5; D perhaps matches TRBD1 (5 bases). Trimming stripped 11 bases from V and 4 bases from J, with 15 bases between. Germline loops: CDR1 MGHDK, CDR2 SYGVNS. The CDR3 spans 13 residues. In DNA form, the CDR3 reads TGTGCCGCAGGCGGGGGAGGGAATCAGCCCCAGCATTTT. Protein: CAAGGGGNQPQHF.

This clonotype turned up a few times. The chain is built from TRBV6-2 or TRBV6-3 and TRBJ1-1; D unclear. This CDR3 is built from 14 residues. The V end was cut by 2 bases, the J end by 1 base, with 8 bases between. Germline values: CDR1 MNHEY, CDR2 SVGEGT. The CDR3, as DNA: TGTGCCAGCAGTTACGGGAGGCGGAACACTGAAGCTTTCTTT. Its protein product is CASSYGRRNTEAFF.

This clonotype was observed a few times. The chain employs TRBV12-3 or TRBV12-4 and TRBJ1-5; no firm D call. V was pared by 1 base and J by 4 bases, with 14 bases between. The CDR3 is made up of 16 amino acids. The CDR3 is CASSLVVGSFNQPQHF. The CDR3 coding sequence is TGTGCCAGCAGTTTAGTGGTGGGCAGTTTTAATCAGCCCCAGCATTTT.

The chain couples TRBV7-9 to TRBJ2-5; perhaps D is TRBD1 or TRBD2 (6 bases each). Germline V gene lookup returns CDR1 SEHNR and CDR2 FQNEAQ (reference sequence). The CDR3 is 15 residues long. V lost 5 bases to trimming and J lost 5 bases, with 18 bases between them. Here the CDR3 reads CASSPPGAPQETQYF. The CDR3 DNA follows: TGTGCCAGCAGCCCCCCGGGGGCGCCCCAGGAGACCCAGTACTTC. Based on the CDR3 plus reference TRBV7-9 and TRBJ2-5, the full variable domain is DTGVSQNPRHKITKRGQNVTFRCDPISEHNRLYWYRQTLGQGPEFLTYFQNEAQLEKSRLLSDRFSAERPKGSFSTLEIQRTEQGDSAMYLCASSPPGAPQETQYFGPGTRLLVL.

The chain uses TRBV7-3 and TRBJ2-3; D might be TRBD1 (7 bases). V was trimmed by 5 bases and J by 5 bases, leaving 14 bases between them. This CDR3 is built from 14 residues. Germline V gene sequence: CDR1 SGHTA, CDR2 FQGTGA. The CDR3 bases are TGTGCCAGCAGCGCACAGGGGACTGGAGATACGCAGTATTTT. This gives the protein CASSAQGTGDTQYF.

The chain is built from TRBV6-6 and TRBJ2-7; unclear D gene. V was clipped by 1 base and J by 7 bases, with 11 bases between them. The CDR3 consists of 13 residues. The germline CDR1 and CDR2 sequences are MNHNY and SVGAGI (reference sequence). The CDR3 region has the DNA TGTGCCAGCAGTTACTTACCAGCGCGGGAGCAGTACTTC. Its protein product is CASSYLPAREQYF.

This sequence joins TRBV7-8 and TRBJ2-1, with D possibly TRBD1 on 8 matching bases. CDR1 and CDR2 from the germline V gene are SGHVS and FQNEAQ. CDR3 length equals 16 residues. Trimming cost V 4 bases and J 4 bases, with 17 bases left between them. This chain's CDR3 is CASSYRTGRVYNEQFF. CDR3 nucleotide sequence: TGTGCCAGCAGCTACCGGACAGGGAGGGTGTACAATGAGCAGTTCTTC.

Here the CDR3 reads CASRERGDYNEQFF. CDR3 coding DNA: TGTGCCAGCCGCGAGCGGGGGGACTACAATGAGCAGTTCTTC. The chain links TRBV7-2 to TRBJ2-1; 9 bases are shared with TRBD2. The CDR3 sequence is 14 residues long. V shed 8 bases, J shed 3 bases, and the junction held 5 bases outside the gene matches. Germline values: CDR1 SGHTA, CDR2 FQGNSA.

In DNA form, the CDR3 reads TGTGCCAGCTCTAGACACGGGACAAACATTCAGTACTTC. It is translated as CASSRHGTNIQYF. The V gene is TRBV6-1, the J gene TRBJ2-4; D tentatively reads TRBD1 or TRBD2 (5 bases each). This CDR3 has 13 residues. Germline CDR1 and CDR2: MNHNS and SASEGT. The V and J ends lost 8 bases and 6 bases respectively, with 14 bases between them.